This T cell receptor (beta chain) was sequenced in a study of spatial heterogeneity in lung cancer. TCRdb called the 5' RACE reads again in MiXCR, with one record for every CDR3 protein. In the table there are 20,000 to 25,000 distinct CDR3 sequences, around 5% of which are singletons. The study's findings and limits: Counts of expanded alpha and beta TCRs within tumors tracked the tumor nonsynonymous mutation count.

V gave up 6 bases and J gave up 0 bases; unmatched junction bases: 2. This CDR3 is built from 13 residues. In germline, CDR1 is SQVTM, CDR2 ANQGSEA. Time point given: sample taken at primary tumor resection. This clonotype was seen many times. Its antigen is not known. The sequence derives from a male donor with early-stage non-small cell lung cancer. V and J are TRBV29-1 and TRBJ2-1, with 7 bases aligning to TRBD2. Sequenced here: lung tumor tissue, sampled at surgery. The CDR3 reads CSVRTSSYNEQFF. CDR3 coding DNA: TGCAGCGTACGGACTAGCTCCTACAATGAGCAGTTCTTC.